This T cell receptor beta chain was retrieved from a study of CD8 T cells in ankylosing spondylitis. Germline assignment: CDR1 SGHDT and CDR2 YYEEEE. This CDR3 is built from 14 residues. V was shortened by 4 bases and J by 2 bases, with 12 bases between the two germline ends. A single record per CDR3 protein comes from TCRdb applying MiXCR to the 5' RACE reads. The repertoire holds some 840,000 distinct CDR3 sequences, with about 11% as singletons. General observations from the study: Disease-linked clones reportedly showed significant enrichment in matched ankylosing spondylitis synovial fluid. For ankylosing spondylitis blood, a TCR beta motif of about eight highly homologous variants appeared characteristic. Previously reported in reactive arthritis synovial fluid and blood were some of the motif variants.

This clonotype has at least ten counts. What it recognizes is unknown. The rearrangement uses TRBV5-6 and TRBJ1-2; tentative D call: TRBD1 (5 bases). Sequencing was performed on blood, either unsorted or a sorted T cell fraction (not recorded which). The TCR comes from a male donor with ankylosing spondylitis. CDR3 nucleotide sequence: TGTGCCAGCAGCCAACCCTCAGGGAACTATGGCTACACCTTC. Residues: CASSQPSGNYGYTF.